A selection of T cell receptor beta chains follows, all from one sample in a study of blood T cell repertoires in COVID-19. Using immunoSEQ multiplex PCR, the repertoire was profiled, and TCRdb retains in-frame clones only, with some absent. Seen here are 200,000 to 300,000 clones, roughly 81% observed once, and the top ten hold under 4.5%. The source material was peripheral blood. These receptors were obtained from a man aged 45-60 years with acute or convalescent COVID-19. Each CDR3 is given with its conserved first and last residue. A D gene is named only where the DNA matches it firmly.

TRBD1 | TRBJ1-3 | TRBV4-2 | TGTGCCAGCAGTCCAACTCTTGTGACAGGGGGCCCGTACTCTGGAAACACCATATATTTT | CASSPTLVTGGPYSGNTIYF
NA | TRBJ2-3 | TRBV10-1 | TGCGCCAGCAGTGAGTCCCAAACAGATACGCAGTATTTT | CASSESQTDTQYF
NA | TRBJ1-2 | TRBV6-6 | TGTGCCAGCAGTCCAGACTATGGCTACACCTTC | CASSPDYGYTF
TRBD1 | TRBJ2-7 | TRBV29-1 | TGCAGCGTTGAGCGGACAGGGGGCTCGTACGAGCAGTACTTC | CSVERTGGSYEQYF
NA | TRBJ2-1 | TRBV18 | TGTGCCAGCTCACCCCGAGATCTCGATGAGCAGTTCTTC | CASSPRDLDEQFF
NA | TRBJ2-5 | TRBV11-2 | TGTGCCAGCAGCTCACACAGGGATCGGGGAGAGACCCAGTACTTC | CASSSHRDRGETQYF
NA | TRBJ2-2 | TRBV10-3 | TGTGCCTCAACAGATGGTCCCGGGGAGCTGTTTTTT | CASTDGPGELFF
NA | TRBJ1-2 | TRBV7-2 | TGTGCCAGCAGCGACTATGGCCAGCTGTATGGCTACACCTTC | CASSDYGQLYGYTF
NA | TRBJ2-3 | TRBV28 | TGTGCCAGCAGCCGCGGGAAGGCAGATACGCAGTATTTT | CASSRGKADTQYF
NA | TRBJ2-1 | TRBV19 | TGTGCCAGTAAGGGGCAGAACTCCTACAATGAGCAGTTCTTC | CASKGQNSYNEQFF
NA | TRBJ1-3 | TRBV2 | TGTGCCAGCAGTGACAGGGCCTCTGGAAACACCATATATTTT | CASSDRASGNTIYF